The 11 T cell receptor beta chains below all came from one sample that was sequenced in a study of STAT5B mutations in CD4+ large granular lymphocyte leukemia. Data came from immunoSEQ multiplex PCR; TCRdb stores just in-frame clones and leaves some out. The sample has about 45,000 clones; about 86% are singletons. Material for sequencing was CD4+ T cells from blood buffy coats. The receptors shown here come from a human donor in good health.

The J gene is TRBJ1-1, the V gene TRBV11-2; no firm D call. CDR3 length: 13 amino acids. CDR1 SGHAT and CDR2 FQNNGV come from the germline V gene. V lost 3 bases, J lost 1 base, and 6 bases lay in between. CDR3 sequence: CASSLSGNTEAFF. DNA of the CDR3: TGTGCCAGCAGCTTGTCCGGGAACACTGAAGCTTTCTTT.

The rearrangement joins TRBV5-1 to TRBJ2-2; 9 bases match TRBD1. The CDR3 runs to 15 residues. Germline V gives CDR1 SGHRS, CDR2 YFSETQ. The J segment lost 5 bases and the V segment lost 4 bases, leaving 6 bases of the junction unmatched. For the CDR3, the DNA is TGCGCCAGCAGCCTACAGGGGGCGGCGACCGGGGAGCTGTTTTTT. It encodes CASSLQGAATGELFF.

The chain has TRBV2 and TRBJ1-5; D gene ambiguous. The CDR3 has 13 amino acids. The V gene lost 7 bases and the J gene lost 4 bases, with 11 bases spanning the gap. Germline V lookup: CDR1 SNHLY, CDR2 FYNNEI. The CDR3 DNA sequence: TGTGCCAGCAAGGGCCTTAAGAATCAGCCCCAGCATTTT. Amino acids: CASKGLKNQPQHF.

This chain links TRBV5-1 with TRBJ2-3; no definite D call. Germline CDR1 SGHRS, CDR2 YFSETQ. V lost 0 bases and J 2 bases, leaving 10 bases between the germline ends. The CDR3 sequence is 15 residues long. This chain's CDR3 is CASSLGGRYTDTQYF. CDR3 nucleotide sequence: TGCGCCAGCAGCTTGGGTGGTCGTTACACAGATACGCAGTATTTT.

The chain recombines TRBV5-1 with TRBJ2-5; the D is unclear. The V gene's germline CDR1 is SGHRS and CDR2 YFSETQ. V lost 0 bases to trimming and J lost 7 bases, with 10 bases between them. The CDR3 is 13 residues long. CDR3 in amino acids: CASSLGWASTQYF. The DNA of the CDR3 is TGCGCCAGCAGCTTGGGTTGGGCCTCGACCCAGTACTTC. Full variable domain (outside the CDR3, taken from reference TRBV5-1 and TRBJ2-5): KAGVTQTPRYLIKTRGQQVTLSCSPISGHRSVSWYQQTPGQGLQFLFEYFSETQRNKGNFPGRFSGRQFSNSRSEMNVSTLELGDSALYLCASSLGWASTQYFGPGTRLLVL.

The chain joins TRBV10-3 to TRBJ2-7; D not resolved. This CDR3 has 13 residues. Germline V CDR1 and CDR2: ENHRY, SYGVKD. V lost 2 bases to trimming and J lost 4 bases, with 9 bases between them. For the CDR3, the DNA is TGTGCCATCAGTGAGGATGTGAGGTACGAGCAGTACTTC. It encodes CAISEDVRYEQYF.

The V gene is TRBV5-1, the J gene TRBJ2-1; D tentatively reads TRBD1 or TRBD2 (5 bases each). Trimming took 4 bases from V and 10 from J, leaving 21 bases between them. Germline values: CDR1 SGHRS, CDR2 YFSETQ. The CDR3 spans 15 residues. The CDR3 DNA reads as TGCGCCAGCAGCACGGCAGCCGGGACGCCTACCGAGCAGTTCTTC. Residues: CASSTAAGTPTEQFF.

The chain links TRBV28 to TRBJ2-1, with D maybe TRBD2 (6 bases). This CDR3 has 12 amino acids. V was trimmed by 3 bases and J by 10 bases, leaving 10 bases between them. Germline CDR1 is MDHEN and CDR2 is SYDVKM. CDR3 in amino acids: CASSLGDLEQFF. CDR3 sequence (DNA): TGTGCCAGCAGTTTGGGGGACTTAGAGCAGTTCTTC. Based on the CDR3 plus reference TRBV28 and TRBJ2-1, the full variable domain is DVKVTQSSRYLVKRTGEKVFLECVQDMDHENMFWYRQDPGLGLRLIYFSYDVKMKEKGDIPEGYSVSREKKERFSLILESASTNQTSMYLCASSLGDLEQFFGPGTRLTVL.

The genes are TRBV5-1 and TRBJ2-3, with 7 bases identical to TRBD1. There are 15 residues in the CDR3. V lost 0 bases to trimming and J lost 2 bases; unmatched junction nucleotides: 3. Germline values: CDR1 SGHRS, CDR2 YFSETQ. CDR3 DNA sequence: TGCGCCAGCAGCTTGGGGGGGACAGCCACAGATACGCAGTATTTT. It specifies CASSLGGTATDTQYF.

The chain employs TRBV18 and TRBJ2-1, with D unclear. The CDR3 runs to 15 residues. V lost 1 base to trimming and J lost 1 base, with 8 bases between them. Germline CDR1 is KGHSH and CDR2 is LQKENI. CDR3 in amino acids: CASSPQRSSYNEQFF. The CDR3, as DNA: TGTGCCAGCTCACCACAAAGGTCATCCTACAATGAGCAGTTCTTC.

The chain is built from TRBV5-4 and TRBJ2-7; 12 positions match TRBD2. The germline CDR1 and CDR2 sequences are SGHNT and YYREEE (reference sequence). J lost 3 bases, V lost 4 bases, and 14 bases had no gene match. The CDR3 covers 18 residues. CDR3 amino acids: CASSPVASGRAVGYEQYF. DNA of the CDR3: TGTGCCAGCAGCCCGGTCGCTAGCGGGAGGGCCGTGGGCTACGAGCAGTACTTC. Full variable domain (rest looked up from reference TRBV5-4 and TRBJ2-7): ETGVTQSPTHLIKTRGQQVTLRCSSQSGHNTVSWYQQALGQGPQFIFQYYREEENGRGNFPPRFSGLQFPNYSSELNVNALELDDSALYLCASSPVASGRAVGYEQYFGPGTRLTVT.